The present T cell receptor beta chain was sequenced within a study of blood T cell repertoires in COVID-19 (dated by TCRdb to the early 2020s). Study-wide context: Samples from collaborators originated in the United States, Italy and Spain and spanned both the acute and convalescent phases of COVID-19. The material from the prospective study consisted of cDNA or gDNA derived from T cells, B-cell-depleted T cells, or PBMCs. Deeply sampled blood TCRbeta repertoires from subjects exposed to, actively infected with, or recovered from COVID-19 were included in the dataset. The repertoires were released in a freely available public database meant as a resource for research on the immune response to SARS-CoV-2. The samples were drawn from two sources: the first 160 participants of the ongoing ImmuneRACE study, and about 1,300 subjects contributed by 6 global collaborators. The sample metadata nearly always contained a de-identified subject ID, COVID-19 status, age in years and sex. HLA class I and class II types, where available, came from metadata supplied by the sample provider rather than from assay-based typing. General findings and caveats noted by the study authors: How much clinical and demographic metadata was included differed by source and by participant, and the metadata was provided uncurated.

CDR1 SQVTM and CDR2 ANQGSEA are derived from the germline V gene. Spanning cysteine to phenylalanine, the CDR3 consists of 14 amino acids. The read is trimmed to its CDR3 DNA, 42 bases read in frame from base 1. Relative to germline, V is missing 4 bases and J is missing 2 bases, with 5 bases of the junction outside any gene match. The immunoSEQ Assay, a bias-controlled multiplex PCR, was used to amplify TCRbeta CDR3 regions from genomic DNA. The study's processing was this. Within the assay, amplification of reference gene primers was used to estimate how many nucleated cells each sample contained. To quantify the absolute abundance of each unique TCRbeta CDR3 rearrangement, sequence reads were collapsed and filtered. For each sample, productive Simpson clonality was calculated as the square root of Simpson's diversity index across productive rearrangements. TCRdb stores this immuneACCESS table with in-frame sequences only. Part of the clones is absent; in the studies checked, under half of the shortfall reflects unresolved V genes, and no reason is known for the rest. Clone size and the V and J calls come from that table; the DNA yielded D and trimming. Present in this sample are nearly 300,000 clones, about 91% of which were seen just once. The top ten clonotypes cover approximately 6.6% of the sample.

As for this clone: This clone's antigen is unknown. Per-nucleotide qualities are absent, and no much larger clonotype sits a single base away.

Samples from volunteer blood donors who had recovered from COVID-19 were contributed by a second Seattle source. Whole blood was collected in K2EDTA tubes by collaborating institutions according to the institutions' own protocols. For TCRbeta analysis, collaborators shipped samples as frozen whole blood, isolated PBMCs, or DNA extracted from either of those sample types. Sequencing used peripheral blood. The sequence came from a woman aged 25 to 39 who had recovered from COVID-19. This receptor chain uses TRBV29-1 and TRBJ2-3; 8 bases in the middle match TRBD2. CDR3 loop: CSVGAGGFTDTQYF. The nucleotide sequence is TGCAGCGTTGGCGCGGGGGGTTTCACAGATACGCAGTATTTT.